The 20 T cell receptor beta chains below come from one sample, sequenced in a study of cytomegalovirus exposure and HLA in healthy donors. PCR involved 60 Vbeta and 13 Jbeta primers. Profiled with immunoSEQ multiplex PCR; TCRdb holds only in-frame clones, not every one. Of 100,000 to 150,000 clones listed, almost 85% are singletons. Sequencing was performed on PBMCs. These receptors were obtained from a boy between 2 and 10 years old in good health and CMV-seronegative.

The CDR3 spells CASAINTGELFF. As DNA, the CDR3 is TGTGCCAGCGCTATTAACACCGGGGAGCTGTTTTTT. The chain employs TRBV11-1 and TRBJ2-2; D unclear. The V and J ends lost 8 bases and 2 bases respectively, with 6 bases between them. The CDR3 extends over 12 amino acids. Germline loops: CDR1 SGHAT, CDR2 FQDESV (reference sequence).

The chain joins TRBV19 to TRBJ1-6; D is undetermined. Looked up from germline, CDR1 is LNHDA and CDR2 is SQIVND (reference sequence). This CDR3 contains 18 residues. The V gene lost 3 bases and the J gene lost 9 bases, with 24 bases spanning the gap. This chain's CDR3 is CASSIQAPPRPAGSPLHF. CDR3 DNA sequence: TGTGCCAGTAGTATCCAGGCTCCACCCAGACCCGCGGGTTCACCCCTCCACTTT.

The chain carries TRBV29-1 and TRBJ2-3, with D perhaps TRBD2 (7 bases). The germline V gene encodes CDR1 SQVTM and CDR2 ANQGSEA. The CDR3 extends over 15 amino acids. Trimming removed 4 bases from V and 2 bases from J, with 16 bases in between. The CDR3 spells CSVVGGDTSTDTQYF. CDR3 sequence (DNA): TGCAGCGTTGTGGGGGGGGACACTTCCACAGATACGCAGTATTTT.

The rearrangement joins TRBV25-1 to TRBJ2-1, with TRBD2 matching over 12 bases. CDR1 is MGHDK, CDR2 SYGVNS, per germline. This CDR3 comprises 18 residues. The V gene end was trimmed by 8 bases and the J gene end by 1 base; junction bases not matched to a gene: 12. CDR3 in amino acids: CASQATPGTSGSYNEQFF. CDR3 DNA: TGTGCCAGCCAAGCGACCCCAGGGACTAGCGGGTCCTACAATGAGCAGTTCTTC.

This clone was picked up many times. The chain couples TRBV4-3 to TRBJ2-1; 8 bases are a match to TRBD2. V was clipped by 1 base and J by 8 bases; unmatched bases: 10. The CDR3 loop spans 16 amino acids. Germline assignment: CDR1 LGHNA and CDR2 YSLEER. The CDR3 here is CASSQGVAGGQDEQFF. The DNA of the CDR3 is TGCGCCAGCAGCCAAGGGGTGGCGGGGGGTCAGGATGAGCAGTTCTTC.

There are a few counts of this clone. This chain uses TRBV6-1 with TRBJ1-2, with TRBD1 matching over 9 bases. Germline loops: CDR1 MNHNS, CDR2 SASEGT. The CDR3 is 17 residues long. V was clipped by 0 bases and J by 7 bases; unmatched bases: 12. The DNA of the CDR3 is TGTGCCAGCAGTGAAGCGAGGGTAGACAGGGGGTCTGGTGGCTACACCTTC. Protein sequence: CASSEARVDRGSGGYTF.

The chain carries TRBV6-1 and TRBJ1-3; D not certain. Germline CDR1 MNHNS, CDR2 SASEGT. V lost 2 bases and J lost 0, with 11 bases in between. CDR3 length equals 16 residues. CDR3 bases: TGTGCCAGCAGTGAAAGGCGGATGTTCTCTGGAAACACCATATATTTT. Encoded protein: CASSERRMFSGNTIYF.

J is TRBJ1-1 and V is TRBV30, with D possibly matching TRBD1 (5 bases). Germline loops: CDR1 GTSNPN, CDR2 SVGIG (reference sequence). Trimming took 2 bases from V and 5 from J, leaving 12 bases between them. The length of the CDR3 is 13 residues. CDR3 sequence (DNA): TGTGCCTGGAGTAAGGGGCCGGAAACTGAAGCTTTCTTT. This translates into CAWSKGPETEAFF.

The rearrangement uses TRBV18 and TRBJ1-3; D remains unclear. The CDR3 length is 16 residues. V dropped 0 bases and J dropped 0 bases, with 9 bases sitting between them. Germline V gene data show CDR1 as KGHSH and CDR2 as LQKENI. CDR3 sequence: CASSPPGIPSGNTIYF. For the CDR3, the DNA is TGTGCCAGCTCACCACCCGGGATCCCCTCTGGAAACACCATATATTTT.

The chain recombines TRBV6-5 with TRBJ2-1; D perhaps matches TRBD1 (5 bases). CDR1 is MNHEY, CDR2 SVGAGI, per germline. The V end lost 7 bases, the J end lost 4 bases, and 17 bases lay between the germline ends. The CDR3 has 15 amino acids. The CDR3 here is CASTQGGPGYNEQFF. The CDR3 nucleotides read TGTGCCAGCACCCAGGGTGGGCCCGGGTACAATGAGCAGTTCTTC.

The chain uses TRBV30 and TRBJ2-7; maybe TRBD1 (5 bases). Trimming pared 4 bases from V and 0 bases from J, leaving 16 bases between. Germline loops: CDR1 GTSNPN, CDR2 SVGIG (reference sequence). The CDR3 loop spans 15 amino acids. CDR3 nucleotides: TGTGCCTGGAACCCGCCCCAGGGTGTCTCCTACGAGCAGTACTTC. This translates into CAWNPPQGVSYEQYF.

The chain joins TRBV5-1 to TRBJ2-1; 7 bases map to TRBD2. Germline trimming cut 4 bases from V and 4 bases from J; bases unmatched to any gene: 5. The germline CDR1 and CDR2 sequences are SGHRS and YFSETQ. The CDR3 runs 14 residues. The CDR3 DNA follows: TGCGCCAGCAGCCACTCTAGCGGTTACAATGAGCAGTTCTTC. Its translation is CASSHSSGYNEQFF.

V usage is TRBV30 and J usage is TRBJ1-1, with 7 bases identical to TRBD1. This CDR3 is 12 amino acids long. CDR1 and CDR2 (germline): GTSNPN, SVGIG (reference sequence). J was trimmed by 12 bases and V by 2 bases; bases with no gene match: 9. Here the CDR3 reads CAWSLTGTETFF. The CDR3 region has the DNA TGTGCCTGGAGTTTAACCGGGACAGAGACTTTCTTT.

This rearrangement joins TRBV7-6 to TRBJ2-1, with 9 positions matching TRBD2. The V segment lost 1 base and the J segment 6 bases; nucleotides outside the gene matches: 10. The CDR3 contains 17 residues. The germline CDR1 and CDR2 sequences are SGHVS and FNYEAQ. CDR3 sequence reads: CASSLGSLAGVSNEQFF. The CDR3 bases are TGTGCCAGCAGCTTAGGATCCTTAGCGGGAGTTTCCAATGAGCAGTTCTTC.

A few counts support this clone. The chain combines TRBV19 with TRBJ2-2; 8 nucleotides agree with TRBD1. Trimming removed 11 bases from V and 5 bases from J; junction bases left unmatched: 4. Germline-derived CDR1 and CDR2 are LNHDA and SQIVND (reference sequence). The length of the CDR3 is 12 residues. This CDR3 is CASRTGTGELFF. The CDR3 DNA follows: TGTGCCTCCCGGACAGGGACCGGGGAGCTGTTTTTT.

Written as DNA, the CDR3 is TGCAGCGTTGTGGCCGGGGCCAACGTCCTGACTTTC. Its translation is CSVVAGANVLTF. V usage is TRBV29-1 and J usage is TRBJ2-6, with D unclear. The CDR3 spans 12 residues. Deletions cut 4 bases from V and 4 bases from J, with 5 bases between. From germline, CDR1 is SQVTM and CDR2 ANQGSEA.

The chain is built from TRBV7-9 and TRBJ2-1; 7 bases are a match to TRBD2. V lost 4 bases to trimming and J lost 9 bases; unmatched junction nucleotides: 12. Looked up from germline, CDR1 is SEHNR and CDR2 is FQNEAQ (reference sequence). The CDR3 sequence is 15 residues long. This CDR3 is CASSYGGIDRVEQFF. CDR3 coding DNA: TGTGCCAGCAGCTACGGGGGGATAGATAGGGTTGAGCAGTTCTTC.

The chain couples TRBV18 to TRBJ1-1; maybe TRBD1 (5 bases). Germline values: CDR1 KGHSH, CDR2 LQKENI. Between the trimmed V and J ends, which lost 0 bases and 1 base, there was a span of 9 bases. The CDR3 sequence is 15 residues long. The CDR3 DNA reads TGTGCCAGCTCACCACCTTTTGGGGCGAACACTGAAGCTTTCTTT. It translates to CASSPPFGANTEAFF.

The V gene is TRBV2, the J gene TRBJ2-1, with TRBD2 matching over 13 bases. V was clipped by 4 bases and J by 4 bases; unmatched bases: 4. There are 16 residues in the CDR3. Per germline, CDR1 SNHLY and CDR2 FYNNEI. CDR3 coding DNA: TGTGCCAGCAGTGGGACTAGCGGGAGTCGTTACAATGAGCAGTTCTTC. Amino acids: CASSGTSGSRYNEQFF.

The chain carries TRBV5-4 and TRBJ1-2; D is uncertain. In germline, CDR1 is SGHNT, CDR2 YYREEE (reference sequence). With 4 bases removed from V and 8 bases from J, the gap between germline ends came to 12 bases. The length of the CDR3 is 12 residues. The CDR3 DNA follows: TGTGCCAGCAGCCCGCGGGGAGTCGGCTACACCTTC. Amino acid sequence: CASSPRGVGYTF. Based on the CDR3 plus reference TRBV5-4 and TRBJ1-2, the full variable domain is ETGVTQSPTHLIKTRGQQVTLRCSSQSGHNTVSWYQQALGQGPQFIFQYYREEENGRGNFPPRFSGLQFPNYSSELNVNALELDDSALYLCASSPRGVGYTFGSGTRLTVV.